The clone carrying this T cell receptor beta chain was observed many times. Its specificity is not known. Synthesis of cDNA was performed by 5'RACE using 10-nucleotide random UMIs. MiXCR, applied by TCRdb to the 5' RACE reads, yields one record per CDR3 protein. The repertoire consists of roughly 100,000 distinct CDR3 sequences, with 3% to 4% occurring once and the leading ten covering roughly 6%. Per germline, CDR1 WSHSY and CDR2 SAAADI. This CDR3 comprises 12 residues. Trimming took 2 bases from V and 4 from J, leaving 5 bases between them. This record belongs to a study of neurological immune-mediated disorders. Findings and limits, study-wide: It was the repertoires of 18 of 34 multiple sclerosis patients that phylogenetic grouping placed in one related-CDR3 cluster, which is a possible signature.

The unsorted libraries were produced from 2 million PBMCs held at -80 C. The sample consisted of PBMCs. The receptor comes from a woman younger than 30 with multiple sclerosis. The chain links TRBV10-2 to TRBJ1-2; D remains unclear. The CDR3, as DNA: TGCGCCAGCAGTGAGAACAGCTATGGCTACACCTTC. Translation: CASSENSYGYTF.